These T cell receptor beta chains were read from a single sample in a study of T cell changes during pregnancy in multiple sclerosis. The data were produced by immunoSEQ multiplex PCR, yet TCRdb's version contains in-frame clones alone and is incomplete. This sample has 20,000 to 25,000 clones; about 89% occur once, and the top ten carry under 8%. Material: CD8+ T cells from peripheral blood mononuclear cells, obtained in the first trimester of pregnancy. These receptors were taken from a female donor with multiple sclerosis, enrolled in a pregnancy study. CDR3s include the opening cysteine and the closing phenylalanine or tryptophan. Clone size, where shown, is once, few, many, or a class for clones that have expanded.

TRBV4-1,-,CASSQMFGAGTEQETQYF
TRBV19,-,CASSRTGEGTEAFF
TRBV4-1,-,CASSQVGSIGEQFF
TRBV5-1,-,CASSSPGLTNEQFF
TRBV28,-,CASRDTGSGNTIYF
TRBV28,-,CASSELLSALEQYF
TRBV5-5,-,CASSSIGQGAFYGYTF
TRBV4-3,-,CASSQDGTSGRSTDTQYF
TRBV7-8,-,CASSPGDGTSGYNEQFF
TRBV6-5,-,CASSYGQATNEKLFF
TRBV11-2,-,CASSLRLPFDFEQFF
TRBV11-3,-,CASSSRQAAYGYTF
TRBV7-3,-,CASSLDGSAGETQYF
TRBV29-1,few,CSVEKSSYNEQFF
TRBV7-3,-,CASRETSGSPGELFF
TRBV7-9,once,CASSLGREEAFF
TRBV12-5,-,CATESGSLFHEQFF
TRBV5-8,-,CASSVGLLGYEQYF
TRBV7-6,-,CASSLATGSSGNTIYF
TRBV19,-,CASSIAPYSNQPQHF
TRBV10-3,-,CAISDGVDGYEQYF
TRBV18,few,CASSPAGVGNTEAFF
TRBV9,-,CASSVPGQGAYGANVLTF
TRBV7-9,-,CASSPGTGDRKNIQYF
TRBV6-1,-,CASSEHRGMTYEQYF
TRBV29-1,-,CSVRTSGSYEQYF
TRBV6-1,-,CASSRVSTDTEAFF
TRBV7-9,-,CASSRELAETQYF
TRBV4-3,-,CASSQEWTGTSYEQYF
TRBV15,-,CATSTVAKNIQYF
TRBV5-6,-,CASSWGQGKLYGYTF
TRBV7-9,-,CASSSTALNTEAFF
TRBV4-3,once,CASSQNRGSGYEQYF
TRBV9,-,CASSATGTGSYNEQFF
TRBV7-6,-,CASSWDSYTGELFF
TRBV5-1,-,CASSLVGESDTQYF
TRBV11-2,-,CASSLDPGVLYEQYF